This T cell receptor (beta chain) was found in a study of blood T cell repertoires in COVID-19. Across the whole study: Samples representing acute and convalescent COVID-19 were sourced from the United States, Italy and Spain.

In the authors' workflow: Amplifying reference gene primers gave estimates of nucleated cell counts. Assay: immunoSEQ multiplex PCR; the TCRdb copy retains only in-frame clones and omits some. Clone size and V and J calls were adopted from that table, with D and trimming inferred from the DNA. Of tens of thousands of clones in the sample, less than 85% are singletons; the top ten hold about 6.5%. The sequence came from a man between 65 and 85 years old with acute or convalescent COVID-19. Sequencing was done on a sample of peripheral blood.

CDR3 in amino acids: CASKPHPSGRDEQYF. CDR3 DNA sequence: TGCGCCAGCAAGCCCCACCCTAGCGGGAGAGACGAGCAGTACTTC. The chain carries TRBV4-1 and TRBJ2-7; the match to TRBD2 covers 10 bases. This CDR3 is 15 amino acids long. CDR1 and CDR2 (germline): MGHRA, YSYEKL. J lost 5 bases, V lost 7 bases, and 11 bases had no gene match.